One sample yielded the 3 T cell receptor beta chains listed below, sequenced in a study of shared clonotypes between healthy human individuals. Produced via immunoSEQ multiplex PCR; TCRdb's table is partial and in-frame only. The repertoire holds 2 million or so clones, with 90% to 95% as singletons. Material for sequencing was naive CD4+ T cells sorted from blood. Subset: CD45RA+ positively selected. The receptor set was obtained from a man in his late teens or twenties in good health.

The genes are TRBV11-2 and TRBJ2-1; D is unclear. CDR1 is SGHAT and CDR2 is FQNNGV in the germline V gene. The V end lost 5 bases, the J end lost 6 bases, and 11 bases lay between the germline ends. This CDR3 has 13 amino acids. CDR3 protein: CASSLYRVNEQFF. In DNA form, the CDR3 reads TGTGCCAGCAGCCTATACAGAGTCAATGAGCAGTTCTTC.

This clone occurred once. The V call is TRBV6-1, the J call TRBJ1-6; 8 positions agree with TRBD1. J was trimmed by 6 bases and V by 6 bases; bases with no gene match: 16. CDR3 length: 18 residues. The germline V gene encodes CDR1 MNHNS and CDR2 SASEGT. The CDR3 sequence: CASSEPGGLGWRNSPLHF. In DNA, the CDR3 is TGTGCCAGCAGCGAACCAGGGGGCCTGGGCTGGCGTAATTCACCCCTCCACTTT.

This clone is a singleton in its sample. In the same sample, other DNA sequences code for this CDR3. The V call is TRBV6-5, the J call TRBJ1-4; tentatively, D is TRBD1 (5 bases). The V end lost 0 bases, the J end lost 7 bases, and 12 bases lay between the germline ends. The CDR3 runs 15 residues. Germline CDR1 reads MNHEY; CDR2 reads SVGAGI. The CDR3 is CASSYSGGQGEKLFF. In DNA, the CDR3 is TGTGCCAGCAGTTACTCTGGCGGCCAGGGTGAAAAACTGTTTTTT.